This TCR beta chain is from a study of T cell changes during pregnancy in multiple sclerosis. The V gene lost 1 base and the J gene lost 2 bases, with 11 bases spanning the gap. This CDR3 is 15 amino acids long. Germline CDR1 and CDR2: MGHRA and YSYEKL. Profiled with immunoSEQ multiplex PCR; TCRdb holds only in-frame clones, not every one. The sample records approximately 27,000 clones, approximately 91% being singletons. The material sequenced was CD8+ T cells from peripheral blood mononuclear cells, taken before pregnancy. This TCR was recovered from a female donor with multiple sclerosis, enrolled in a pregnancy study. V and J are TRBV4-1 and TRBJ1-1; D is uncertain. CDR3 amino acids: CASSQASNLNTEAFF. CDR3 nucleotide sequence: TGCGCCAGCAGCCAAGCGAGCAATCTAAACACTGAAGCTTTCTTT.